The T cell receptor (beta chain) described here comes from a study of shared clonotypes between healthy human individuals. Every one of the donors was a Caucasian adult that lived in Nashville, Tennessee. The study's findings and limits: Genetic and exposure-history diversity was limited by the few donors. Sequencing depth was predicted to influence how clonotypes are shared among donors.

J was trimmed by 7 bases and V by 5 bases; bases with no gene match: 12. The CDR3 spans 15 residues. Germline-derived CDR1 and CDR2 are LNHDA and SQIVND (reference sequence). This clone was counted only a few times. As yet, its antigen is unknown. At a deep level, the assay was run. Sequencing used immunoSEQ multiplex PCR; TCRdb keeps in-frame clones, though not all of them. The table shows around 500,000 clones, with over 60% occurring only once. J is TRBJ1-2 and V is TRBV19, with TRBD1 identical over 8 bases. The material sequenced was PBMCs. This TCR was recovered from a middle-aged woman in good health. Some clones in this sample may be carry-over from other donors' samples. The chain's CDR3 is CASSLGQGAFRGYTF. In nucleotides, the CDR3 is TGTGCCAGTAGTTTAGGACAGGGAGCGTTCCGTGGCTACACCTTC.